Only one count was recorded for the clone carrying this T cell receptor beta chain. This entry is derived from a study of blood T cell repertoires in COVID-19. Study information: Nucleic acid was either cDNA or gDNA, and it came from T cells, B-cell-depleted T cells, or PBMCs.

Germline V gene data show CDR1 as SGHKS and CDR2 as YYEKEE (reference sequence). CDR3 length: 15 amino acids. Trimming took 4 bases from V and 6 from J; bases not matched to a gene: 9. The method was immunoSEQ multiplex PCR; TCRdb's version includes in-frame clones alone and lacks a portion of them. The repertoire holds approximately 50,000 clones, 85% seen once, with under 6.5% in the top ten. The chain uses TRBV5-5 and TRBJ2-3, with 9 bases lining up with TRBD1. The sample comprised peripheral blood. The TCR was taken from a man aged 60-69 years with acute or convalescent COVID-19. The CDR3 region is CASSPRDRDGDTQYF. The CDR3 nucleotides are TGTGCCAGCAGCCCACGGGACAGGGACGGGGATACGCAGTATTTT.